This T cell receptor (beta chain) is from a study of blood T cell repertoires in COVID-19. The overall study: The cDNA or gDNA used as material had been derived from T cells, B-cell-depleted T cells, or PBMCs.

Profiled with immunoSEQ multiplex PCR; TCRdb holds only in-frame clones, not every one. The sample lists roughly 170,000 clones; 88% were seen once. Sequencing was carried out using peripheral blood. The receptor was derived from a man aged 55-75 years with acute or convalescent COVID-19.

The CDR3 here is CAWNRDNSNQPQHF. Written as DNA, the CDR3 is TGTGCCTGGAACCGGGACAATAGCAATCAGCCCCAGCATTTT. The chain recombines TRBV30 with TRBJ1-5, with TRBD1 as a possible D gene (6 bases). V was pared by 4 bases and J by 0 bases, with 10 bases between. Per the germline V gene, CDR1 is GTSNPN and CDR2 is SVGIG (reference sequence). The CDR3 runs 14 residues.